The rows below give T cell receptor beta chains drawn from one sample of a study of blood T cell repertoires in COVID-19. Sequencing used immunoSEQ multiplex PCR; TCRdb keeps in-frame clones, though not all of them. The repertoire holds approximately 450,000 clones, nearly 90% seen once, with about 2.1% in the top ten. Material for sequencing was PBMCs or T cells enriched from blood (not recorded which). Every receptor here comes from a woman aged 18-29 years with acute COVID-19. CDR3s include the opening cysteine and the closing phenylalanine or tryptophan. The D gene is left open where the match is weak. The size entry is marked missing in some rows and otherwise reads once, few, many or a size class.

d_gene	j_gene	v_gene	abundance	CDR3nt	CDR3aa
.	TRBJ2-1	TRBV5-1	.	TGCGCCAGCGGGACACTAGAGAACCTAAATGAGCAGTTCTTC	CASGTLENLNEQFF
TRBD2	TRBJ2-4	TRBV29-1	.	TGCAGCGTTGTCGAGGGAGGGCCGGCCAAAAACATTCAGTACTTC	CSVVEGGPAKNIQYF
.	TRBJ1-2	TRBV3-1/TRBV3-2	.	TGTGCCAGCAGCCAAGGAAGGTTGCCAGGGCGAGGCTACACCTTC	CASSQGRLPGRGYTF
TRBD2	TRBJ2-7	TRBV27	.	TGTGCCAGCAGTTGGTGGACTAGCGGGAGAATCGGCGAGCAGTACTTC	CASSWWTSGRIGEQYF
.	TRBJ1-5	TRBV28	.	TGTGCCAGCAGCCCTCACGGGCAGCCCCAGCATTTT	CASSPHGQPQHF
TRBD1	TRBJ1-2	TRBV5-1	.	TGCGCCAGCAGCTTGACTCAAACGTGGACAGGAGGACCTAACTATGGCTACACCTTC	CASSLTQTWTGGPNYGYTF
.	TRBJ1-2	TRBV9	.	TGTGCCAGCAGTGATGCGGGGGTAGACTATGGCTACACCTTC	CASSDAGVDYGYTF
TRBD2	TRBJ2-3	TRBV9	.	TGTGCCAGCAGCGATCCTATAGCGGGGGGGACCACAGATACGCAGTATTTT	CASSDPIAGGTTDTQYF
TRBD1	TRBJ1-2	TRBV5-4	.	TGTGCCAGCAGCTCTCAAACGGACAGGGGTGGCTACACCTTC	CASSSQTDRGGYTF
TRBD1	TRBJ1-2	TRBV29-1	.	TGCAGCGTTGTTTCCGGGACAGGGCAGTCAAAGGATGGCTACACCTTC	CSVVSGTGQSKDGYTF
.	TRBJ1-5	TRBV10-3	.	TGTGCCATCAGTGAGTCCGGGGACTTTCCTCATCAGCCCCAGCATTTT	CAISESGDFPHQPQHF
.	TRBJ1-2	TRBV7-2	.	TGTGCCAGCAGCTTAGAGAGGGGGATCAACGGCTACACCTTC	CASSLERGINGYTF
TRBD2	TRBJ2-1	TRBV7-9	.	TGTGCCAGCAGCCATAGCGGGGTTAACTACAATGAGCAGTTCTTC	CASSHSGVNYNEQFF
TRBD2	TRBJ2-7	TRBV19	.	TGTGCCAGTAGCGGACGGACTAGCGGGAGGTACGAGCAGTACTTC	CASSGRTSGRYEQYF
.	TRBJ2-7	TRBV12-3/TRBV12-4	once	TGTGCCGGCAGGGGAGACGAGCAGTACTTC	CAGRGDEQYF
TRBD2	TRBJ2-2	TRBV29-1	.	TGCAGCGTTCCAGGGACTAGCGGCACCGCGAACACCGGGGAGCTGTTTTTT	CSVPGTSGTANTGELFF
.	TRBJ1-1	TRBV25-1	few	TGTGCCAGCAGCAAACAGGGAGATGAAGCTTTCTTT	CASSKQGDEAFF
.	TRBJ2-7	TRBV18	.	TGTGCCAGCTCACCTTTCGACAACTCCTACGAGCAGTACTTC	CASSPFDNSYEQYF
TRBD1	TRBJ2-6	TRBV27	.	TGTGCCAGCAGTAAGACAGGGGCTGGGGCCAACGTCCTGACTTTC	CASSKTGAGANVLTF
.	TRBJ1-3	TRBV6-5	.	TGTGCCAGCAGTTACTCGGGGGACTATGGAAACACCATATATTTT	CASSYSGDYGNTIYF
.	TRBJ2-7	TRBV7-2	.	TGTGCCAGCAGCTTAACCGGGAGCTCCTACGAGCAGTACTTC	CASSLTGSSYEQYF
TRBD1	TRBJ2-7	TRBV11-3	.	TGTGCCAGCAGCCCGGGACAGGGGGCTCACCTAGACGAGCAGTACTTC	CASSPGQGAHLDEQYF
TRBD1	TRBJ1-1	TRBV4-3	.	TGCGCCAGCAGCCCTGAGACAGGGATCTTCACTGAAGCTTTCTTT	CASSPETGIFTEAFF
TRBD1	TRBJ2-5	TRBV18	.	TGTGCCAGCTCACCCGGACAGGGGATAGAGACCCAGTACTTC	CASSPGQGIETQYF
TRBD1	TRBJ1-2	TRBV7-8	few	TGTGCCAGCAGCTTACTCAGACAGGGTGAAGGCTACACCTTC	CASSLLRQGEGYTF
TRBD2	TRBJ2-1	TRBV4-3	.	TGCGCCAGCAGCCAAGAACTAGCGGGAAAGTACAATGAGCAGTTCTTC	CASSQELAGKYNEQFF
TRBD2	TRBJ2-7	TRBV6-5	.	TGTGCCAGCAGTTACAAGCGGGGGGCCTACGAGCAGTACTTC	CASSYKRGAYEQYF
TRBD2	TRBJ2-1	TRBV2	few	TGTGCCAGCATTGATCCGCGGGGGGGGTCCTACAATGAGCAGTTCTTC	CASIDPRGGSYNEQFF
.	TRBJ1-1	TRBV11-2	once	TGTGCCAGCAGACGCCTCGGGGGTGGGACTGAAGCTTTCTTT	CASRRLGGGTEAFF
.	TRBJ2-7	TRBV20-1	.	TGCAGTGCTAGAGACGGTTACGAGCAGTACTTC	CSARDGYEQYF
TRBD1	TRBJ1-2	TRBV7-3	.	TGTGCCAGCAGCCCGTCGGGGACAGTCGAGAACTATGGCTACACCTTC	CASSPSGTVENYGYTF
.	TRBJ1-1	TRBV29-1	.	TGCAGCGTCCGTATGAGGGACACTGAAGCTTTCTTT	CSVRMRDTEAFF
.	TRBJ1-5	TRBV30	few	TGTGCCTGGGGGAGGCCCGACCGCAATCAGCCCCAGCATTTT	CAWGRPDRNQPQHF
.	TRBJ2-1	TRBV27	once	TGTGCCAGCAGCTGGAGCGGGCCCTACAATGAGCAGTTCTTC	CASSWSGPYNEQFF
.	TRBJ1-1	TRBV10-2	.	TGCGCCAGCATGGCGACAGTCTTGAACACTGAAGCTTTCTTT	CASMATVLNTEAFF
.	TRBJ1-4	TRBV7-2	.	TGTGCCACCTCACACCGGGGACAAGGAAATGAAAAACTGTTTTTT	CATSHRGQGNEKLFF
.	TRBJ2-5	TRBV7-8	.	TGTGCCAGCAGCTGGGAGGCCGGGGGTACGCAAGAGACCCAGTACTTC	CASSWEAGGTQETQYF
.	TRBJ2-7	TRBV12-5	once	TGTGCTAGTGGTTTGGATCTAATCTACGAGCAGTACTTC	CASGLDLIYEQYF
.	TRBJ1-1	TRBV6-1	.	TGTGCCAGCAGTGATGTACAGGGGAACACTGAAGCTTTCTTT	CASSDVQGNTEAFF
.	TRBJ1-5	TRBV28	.	TGTGCCAGCAGTTCCAACAATCAGCCCCAGCATTTT	CASSSNNQPQHF
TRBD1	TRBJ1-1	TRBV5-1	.	TGCGCCAGCAGCTTACGACAGGGGCGTACTGAAGCTTTCTTT	CASSLRQGRTEAFF
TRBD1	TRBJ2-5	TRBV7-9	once	TGTGCCAGCAAACAGGGGGTGGCAGAGACCCAGTACTTC	CASKQGVAETQYF
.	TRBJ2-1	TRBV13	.	TGTGCCAGCAGCTCCCAATATGAGCAGTTCTTC	CASSSQYEQFF
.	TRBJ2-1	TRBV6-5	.	TGTGCCAGCAGTTTCTTAGCCCACAATGAGCAGTTCTTC	CASSFLAHNEQFF
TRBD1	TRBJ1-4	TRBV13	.	TGTGCCAGCAGCTCTAGCCGACAGGGGCGTGAAAAACTGTTTTTT	CASSSSRQGREKLFF
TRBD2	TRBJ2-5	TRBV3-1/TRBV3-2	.	TGTGCCAGCAGCCAGCTTGCCTCGGGGGGGCAAGAGACCCAGTACTTC	CASSQLASGGQETQYF
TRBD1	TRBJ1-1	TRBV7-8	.	TGTGCCAGCAGCTTTCCGGTGACAGGGCTGGATTCCACTGAAGCTTTCTTT	CASSFPVTGLDSTEAFF
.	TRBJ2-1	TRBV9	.	TGTGCCAGCAGCGTAGCACAGCCTAACAATGAGCAGTTCTTC	CASSVAQPNNEQFF
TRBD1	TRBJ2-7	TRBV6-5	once	TGTGCCAGCAGTTACGGACAGGGAGATCCCTACGAGCAGTACTTC	CASSYGQGDPYEQYF
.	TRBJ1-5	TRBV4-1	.	TGCGCCAGCAGCCATATTAATCAGCCCCAGCATTTT	CASSHINQPQHF
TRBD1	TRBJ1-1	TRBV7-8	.	TGTGCCAGCAGCCTAGTTGGAGGGGGCAGAAACACTGAAGCTTTCTTT	CASSLVGGGRNTEAFF
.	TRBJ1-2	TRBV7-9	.	TGTGCCAGCAGCTTAGGACACCTTTATGGCTACACCTTC	CASSLGHLYGYTF
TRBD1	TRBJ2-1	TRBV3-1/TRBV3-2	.	TGTGCCAGCAGCCAAGTCCGGACAGGGGTTTACGATGAGCAGTTCTTC	CASSQVRTGVYDEQFF
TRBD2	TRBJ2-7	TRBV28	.	TGTGCCAGCAGTCCTAGCGGGATCAAGCAGCAGTACTTC	CASSPSGIKQQYF
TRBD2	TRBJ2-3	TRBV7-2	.	TGTGCCAGCAGCTTAGTAAGCGGGGGGATCACAGATACGCAGTATTTT	CASSLVSGGITDTQYF
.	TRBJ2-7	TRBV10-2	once	TGCGCCAGCAGCGGCGACTTGCAGGGTTGGGAGTACTTC	CASSGDLQGWEYF
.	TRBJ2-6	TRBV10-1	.	TGCGCCAGCAGTGACGGGTCCGGGGCCAACGTCCTGACTTTC	CASSDGSGANVLTF
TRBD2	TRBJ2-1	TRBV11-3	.	TGTGCCAGCAGCGGCTGGCGGGAGGCCAATGAGCAGTTCTTC	CASSGWREANEQFF
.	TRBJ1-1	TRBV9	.	TGTGCCAGCAGCGTAGAGACAAACGCTGGCACTGAAGCTTTCTTT	CASSVETNAGTEAFF